The 27 T cell receptor beta chains below were found in one sample sequenced in a study of shared clonotypes between healthy human individuals. Sequencing used immunoSEQ multiplex PCR; TCRdb keeps in-frame clones, though not all of them. The table shows about 2 million clones, with roughly 95% occurring only once. It was CD45RO-negative cells, positively selected for CCR7, that made up naive CD8 cells, with terminally differentiated effector memory CD45RA+ cells excluded. Sequencing was done on a sample of naive CD8+ T cells sorted from blood. These receptors all come from a young man in good health.

The rearrangement uses TRBV5-7 and TRBJ2-5, with 9 bases aligning to TRBD2. TRBV5-7 is filed as an ORF, its function uncertain. Unmatched junction bases numbered 3, after V lost 0 bases and J lost 3 bases. The CDR3 loop spans 15 amino acids. The CDR3 bases are TGTGCCAGCAGCTTGGGAGGCGGGGGGGAAGAGACCCAGTACTTC. Translating it yields CASSLGGGGEETQYF.

The chain combines TRBV5-1 with TRBJ2-1, with 11 bases that match TRBD2. The CDR3 length is 15 residues. The V and J ends lost 4 bases and 4 bases, in that order; junction bases with no gene match: 4. Germline CDR1 SGHRS, CDR2 YFSETQ. In DNA, the CDR3 is TGCGCCAGCAGCGCCGGGACTAGCGGTTACAATGAGCAGTTCTTC. This gives the protein CASSAGTSGYNEQFF.

This chain uses TRBV11-3 with TRBJ2-1; either TRBD1 or TRBD2 may fit D (5 bases each). The CDR3 extends over 14 amino acids. The ends were cut back, 5 bases at V and 10 bases at J, with 18 bases in the middle. Germline V gene lookup returns CDR1 SGHNT and CDR2 YENEEA. The CDR3 nucleotides read TGTGCCAGCAGCCAATCGACTGGGGGTTCCGAGCAGTTCTTC. It specifies CASSQSTGGSEQFF.

In regard to this clone: The sample holds other DNA sequences that translate to the same CDR3. The CDR3 DNA follows: TGTGCCAGCAGTTACAGCGGGGTTGGCTACGAGCAGTACTTC. As protein: CASSYSGVGYEQYF. This chain connects TRBV6-5 to TRBJ2-7; TRBD2 agrees at 7 bases. The germline CDR1 and CDR2 sequences are MNHEY and SVGAGI. The CDR3 is 14 residues long. V was pared by 2 bases and J by 3 bases, with 4 bases of the junction left unmatched.

The chain employs TRBV27 and TRBJ2-2; 7 bases are a match to TRBD1. The CDR3 consists of 13 residues. The germline CDR1 and CDR2 sequences are MNHEY and SMNVEV (reference sequence). J lost 5 bases, V lost 10 bases, and 7 bases had no gene match. CDR3 DNA: TGTGCCACCTCCAACAGGGGTACCGGGGAGCTGTTTTTT. The encoded protein is CATSNRGTGELFF.

The gene calls are TRBV6-5 and TRBJ2-2; the D gene is possibly TRBD2 (6 bases). Per germline, CDR1 MNHEY and CDR2 SVGAGI. The ends were cut back, 2 bases at V and 2 bases at J, with 12 bases in the middle. CDR3 length: 16 amino acids. CDR3 amino acids: CASSYETGGNTGELFF. The CDR3 DNA is TGTGCCAGCAGTTACGAAACCGGGGGAAACACCGGGGAGCTGTTTTTT.

The chain couples TRBV7-9 to TRBJ2-1; D call uncertain. The CDR3 spans 15 residues. V lost 5 bases, J lost 0 bases, and 11 bases lay in between. Germline lookup yields CDR1 SEHNR and CDR2 FQNEAQ (reference sequence). CDR3 sequence reads: CASSPRLGSYNEQFF. The CDR3 coding sequence is TGTGCCAGCAGCCCCCGCTTGGGCTCCTACAATGAGCAGTTCTTC.

The CDR3 is CATMRQGAYNEQFF. CDR3 nucleotide sequence: TGTGCCACCATGAGACAGGGGGCCTACAATGAGCAGTTCTTC. The rearrangement uses TRBV10-3 and TRBJ2-1, with TRBD1 matching 9 bases. After removal of 10 bases from V and 2 bases from J, the junction contained 6 bases not matched to a gene. Per the germline V gene, CDR1 is ENHRY and CDR2 is SYGVKD. CDR3 length equals 14 residues.

This sequence joins TRBV18 and TRBJ1-4; 8 nucleotides align to TRBD1. Germline CDR1 and CDR2: KGHSH and LQKENI. The J segment lost 6 bases and the V segment lost 6 bases, leaving 12 bases of the junction unmatched. The CDR3 consists of 16 residues. The CDR3 reads CASSPDPTGADEKLFF. As DNA, the CDR3 is TGTGCCAGCTCGCCCGATCCGACAGGGGCGGATGAAAAACTGTTTTTT.

V and J are TRBV12-5 and TRBJ1-3; D gene uncertain. The germline V gene has CDR1 LGHNT and CDR2 FRNRAP. Trimming took off 0 bases at V and 3 bases at J, with 21 bases between the two ends. The CDR3 length is 19 residues. The CDR3 nucleotides are TGTGCTAGTGGTTTGGTACTGAGGAGCTCCCCATATAATGGAAACACCATATATTTT. Protein: CASGLVLRSSPYNGNTIYF. The whole variable domain, filled in from reference TRBV12-5 and TRBJ1-3, reads DARVTQTPRHKVTEMGQEVTMRCQPILGHNTVFWYRQTMMQGLELLAYFRNRAPLDDSGMPKDRFSAEMPDATLATLKIQPSEPRDSAVYFCASGLVLRSSPYNGNTIYFGEGSWLTVV.

The chain recombines TRBV27 with TRBJ2-2; D is uncertain. V lost 2 bases and J lost 3, with 7 bases in between. Germline V CDR1 and CDR2: MNHEY, SMNVEV (reference sequence). The CDR3 contains 14 residues. The CDR3 protein is CASSLRPYTGELFF. CDR3 bases: TGTGCCAGCAGTTTAAGGCCGTACACCGGGGAGCTGTTTTTT.

J is TRBJ1-1 and V is TRBV7-9; no clear D. Between the trimmed V and J ends, which lost 6 bases and 3 bases, there was a span of 2 bases. Germline CDR1 is SEHNR and CDR2 is FQNEAQ (reference sequence). The CDR3 has 10 amino acids. This CDR3 is CASRDTEAFF. The CDR3 region has the DNA TGTGCCAGCAGAGACACTGAAGCTTTCTTT.

Here the CDR3 reads CASSVPIYGYTF. Here the CDR3 DNA reads TGTGCCAGCAGTGTACCAATTTATGGCTACACCTTC. V gene TRBV2 combines with J gene TRBJ1-2; no reliable D call. Trimming removed 4 bases from V and 5 bases from J, with 8 bases in between. There are 12 residues in the CDR3. Germline CDR1 SNHLY, CDR2 FYNNEI.

Points on this clone: This same CDR3 is encoded by further DNA sequences in the sample. The chain joins TRBV5-1 to TRBJ2-7; a possible D gene is TRBD1 (6 bases). V was shortened by 4 bases and J by 4 bases, with 15 bases between the two germline ends. From germline, CDR1 is SGHRS and CDR2 YFSETQ. This CDR3 region has 14 residues. As DNA, the CDR3 is TGCGCCAGCAGCCTTGGGGGCGAAACTTACGAGCAGTACTTC. Protein: CASSLGGETYEQYF. The whole variable domain, filled in from reference TRBV5-1 and TRBJ2-7, reads KAGVTQTPRYLIKTRGQQVTLSCSPISGHRSVSWYQQTPGQGLQFLFEYFSETQRNKGNFPGRFSGRQFSNSRSEMNVSTLELGDSALYLCASSLGGETYEQYFGPGTRLTVT.

J is TRBJ2-7 and V is TRBV27; 7 nucleotides align to TRBD2. The CDR3 extends over 14 amino acids. Germline CDR1 reads MNHEY; CDR2 reads SMNVEV (reference sequence). The junction had 5 bases not matched to a gene; V was cut back by 4 bases and J by 2 bases. In DNA form, the CDR3 reads TGTGCCAGCAGTTCTAGCGGCGTCACCTACGAGCAGTACTTC. It codes for CASSSSGVTYEQYF.

V usage is TRBV27 and J usage is TRBJ1-2; 8 nucleotides line up with TRBD1. This CDR3 has 16 amino acids. CDR1 and CDR2 (germline): MNHEY, SMNVEV (reference sequence). The junction had 11 bases not matched to a gene; V was cut back by 5 bases and J by 3 bases. CDR3: CASSPLTQGAYYGYTF. Written as DNA, the CDR3 is TGTGCCAGCAGTCCGCTAACGCAGGGGGCTTACTATGGCTACACCTTC.

V is TRBV6-5 and J is TRBJ2-2, with a weak D call TRBD1 (5 bases). CDR3 length: 11 amino acids. Trimming removed 8 bases at V and 6 bases at J, with 7 bases between. Germline CDR1 reads MNHEY; CDR2 reads SVGAGI. CDR3 bases: TGTGCCAGCGCAGGGTCCGGGGAGCTGTTTTTT. Translation: CASAGSGELFF.

Details on this clone: The sample contains more than one DNA sequence encoding this CDR3. J is TRBJ1-5 and V is TRBV11-2, with D possibly matching TRBD1 (5 bases). The CDR3 is 15 residues long. The germline V gene has CDR1 SGHAT and CDR2 FQNNGV. Trimming removed 6 bases from V and 0 bases from J, with 12 bases in between. The CDR3: CASSRDRYSNQPQHF. In nucleotides, the CDR3 is TGTGCCAGCAGTCGCGACAGATATAGCAATCAGCCCCAGCATTTT.

This clone was detected once. Other DNA sequences in the same sample also yield this CDR3. The rearrangement links TRBV4-3 to TRBJ1-3; D remains ambiguous. This CDR3 has 15 amino acids. Germline-derived CDR1 and CDR2 are LGHNA and YSLEER. V dropped 0 bases and J dropped 1 base, with 7 bases sitting between them. The CDR3 loop is CASSQDTGSGNTIYF. DNA for the CDR3: TGCGCCAGCAGCCAAGATACGGGGTCTGGAAACACCATATATTTT.

This rearrangement joins TRBV11-2 to TRBJ1-1; D ambiguous. CDR1 and CDR2 (germline): SGHAT, FQNNGV. The V and J ends lost 7 bases and 6 bases respectively, with 15 bases between them. This CDR3 has 13 residues. The CDR3 sequence: CASNPGGVPEAFF. DNA for the CDR3: TGTGCCAGCAACCCGGGTGGGGTTCCTGAAGCTTTCTTT.

As DNA, the CDR3 is TGTGCCAGCAGTGAAGCGCCAGCCCTCTACTACAATGAGCAGTTCTTC. Its translation: CASSEAPALYYNEQFF. V gene TRBV6-1 combines with J gene TRBJ2-1, with D unresolved. V lost 0 bases, J lost 3 bases, and 12 bases lay in between. Per the germline V gene, CDR1 is MNHNS and CDR2 is SASEGT. The CDR3 extends over 16 amino acids.

This clone showed up just once. J is TRBJ2-7 and V is TRBV27; TRBD2 matches 11 bases. This CDR3 contains 18 residues. The germline V gene has CDR1 MNHEY and CDR2 SMNVEV (reference sequence). Trimming cost V 2 bases and J 1 base; bases outside gene matches: 10. In nucleotides, the CDR3 is TGTGCCAGCAGTTTACAGGCTATAGCGGGAGGGCCTTCCTACGAGCAGTACTTC. This codes for CASSLQAIAGGPSYEQYF.

This clone is a singleton in its sample. The CDR3 loop reads CASSLEMAGGHAGELFF. CDR3 nucleotide sequence: TGTGCCAGCAGCTTAGAAATGGCGGGGGGTCATGCCGGGGAGCTGTTTTTT. The rearrangement links TRBV11-3 to TRBJ2-2; 8 bases fit TRBD2. CDR3 length: 17 amino acids. Germline-derived CDR1 and CDR2 are SGHNT and YENEEA. J lost 6 bases, V lost 0 bases, and 9 bases had no gene match.

The chain carries TRBV19 and TRBJ2-7, with D perhaps TRBD1 or TRBD2 (5 bases each). The CDR3 is 13 residues long. Germline values: CDR1 LNHDA, CDR2 SQIVND (reference sequence). V gave up 5 bases and J gave up 3 bases, with 11 bases separating them. The CDR3 nucleotides are TGTGCCAGTAGTTTGGGACCGGTCTACGAGCAGTACTTC. This codes for CASSLGPVYEQYF.

This clone was seen once. The rearrangement joins TRBV7-4 to TRBJ2-7; 7 nucleotides line up with TRBD1. Unmatched junction bases numbered 13, after V lost 5 bases and J lost 0 bases. The CDR3 spans 17 residues. The germline V gene has CDR1 SGHVT and CDR2 SQSDAQ. CDR3 sequence reads: CASSLCGTGASSYEQYF. The CDR3 nucleotides are TGTGCCAGCAGCCTATGCGGAACAGGGGCGAGCTCCTACGAGCAGTACTTC.

The chain combines TRBV28 with TRBJ1-6; a weak D match, TRBD1 (6 bases). Germline V gives CDR1 MDHEN, CDR2 SYDVKM. The CDR3 has 16 residues. Trimming pared 8 bases from V and 0 bases from J, leaving 14 bases between. CDR3 amino acids: CASDDRLSSYNSPLHF. The CDR3 DNA is TGTGCCAGCGATGACAGGTTGAGCTCCTATAATTCACCCCTCCACTTT.

About this clone: This sample includes further DNA sequences coding for the same CDR3. The chain has TRBV5-6 and TRBJ1-1, with D unclear. The ends were cut back, 2 bases at V and 0 bases at J, with 5 bases in the middle. CDR3 length: 13 residues. CDR1 and CDR2 from the germline V gene are SGHDT and YYEEEE. This chain's CDR3 is CASSFLMNTEAFF. CDR3 bases: TGTGCCAGCAGCTTCCTGATGAACACTGAAGCTTTCTTT.